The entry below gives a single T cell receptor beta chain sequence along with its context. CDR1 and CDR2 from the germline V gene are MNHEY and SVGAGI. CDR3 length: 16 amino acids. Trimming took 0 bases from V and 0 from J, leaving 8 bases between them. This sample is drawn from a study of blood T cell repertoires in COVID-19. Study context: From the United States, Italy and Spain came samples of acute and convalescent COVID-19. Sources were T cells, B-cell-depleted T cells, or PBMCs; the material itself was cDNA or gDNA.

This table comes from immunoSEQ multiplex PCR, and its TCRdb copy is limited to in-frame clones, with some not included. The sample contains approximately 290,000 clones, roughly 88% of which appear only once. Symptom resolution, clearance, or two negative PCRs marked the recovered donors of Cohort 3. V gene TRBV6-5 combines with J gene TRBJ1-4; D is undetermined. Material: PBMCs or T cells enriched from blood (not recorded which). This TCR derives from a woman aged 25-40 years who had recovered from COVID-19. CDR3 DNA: TGTGCCAGCAGTTACTCGATGGGCTCAACTAATGAAAAACTGTTTTTT. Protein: CASSYSMGSTNEKLFF.